The 19 T cell receptor beta chains below were found in one sample sequenced in a study of T cells in Graves' hyperthyroidism and ophthalmopathy. The investigators amplified TCR beta CDR3 regions from RNA transcripts. The study used the HTBI primer set for a first-round RT-PCR of the TCR CDR3. TCRdb itself ran the multiplex PCR reads through MiXCR, one entry per CDR3 protein. The sample records roughly 510,000 distinct CDR3 sequences, roughly 20% being singletons. Source material: blood. The source of these receptors is a man aged 18 to 29 with Graves' hyperthyroidism.

The chain has TRBV6-5 and TRBJ2-1; no clear D. This CDR3 spans 13 amino acids. Trimming cost V 2 bases and J 10 bases, with 12 bases left between them. The germline V gene has CDR1 MNHEY and CDR2 SVGAGI. CDR3 in DNA: TGTGCCAGCAGTTACGTGGCACGCAGAGAGCAGTTCTTC. It translates to CASSYVARREQFF.

As regards this clonotype: This may come from a read error, since a much larger clone is one base off. The genes are TRBV12-3 or TRBV12-4 and TRBJ2-2; 10 bases line up with TRBD1. V lost 11 bases and J lost 4; bases outside the gene matches: 4. The CDR3 spans 13 residues. In DNA, the CDR3 is TGTGCCTATGGACAGGGGGGCACCGGGGAGCTGTTTTTT. This codes for CAYGQGGTGELFF.

Many counts were recorded for this clonotype. The chain recombines TRBV19 with TRBJ2-4; D is tentatively TRBD1 or TRBD2 (6 bases each). From germline, CDR1 is LNHDA and CDR2 SQIVND (reference sequence). The V end lost 1 base, the J end lost 1 base, and 14 bases lay between the germline ends. CDR3 length: 17 residues. In nucleotides, the CDR3 is TGTGCCAGTAGTATAGCCGTCGGGGGCTTGGCCAAAAACATTCAGTACTTC. As protein: CASSIAVGGLAKNIQYF.

This clonotype was detected many times. The chain carries TRBV20-1 and TRBJ2-3; 8 positions agree with TRBD1. The CDR3 spans 15 residues. Trimming at V came to 6 bases and at J to 1 base, leaving 9 bases not matched to a gene. Germline V gene data show CDR1 as DFQATT and CDR2 as SNEGSKA (reference sequence). The DNA of the CDR3 is TGCAGTGCCACGGACAGGGTACAGGGCACAGATACGCAGTATTTT. Translation gives CSATDRVQGTDTQYF.

This clonotype came up many times. The chain uses TRBV24-1 and TRBJ2-3; D gene ambiguous. The CDR3 loop spans 15 amino acids. Looked up from germline, CDR1 is KGHDR and CDR2 is SFDVKD. The V end was cut by 5 bases, the J end by 0 bases, with 11 bases between. CDR3 bases: TGTGCCACCAGTGCCCCCTTCCCTAGCACAGATACGCAGTATTTT. Translated, it gives CATSAPFPSTDTQYF.

The chain couples TRBV6-2 or TRBV6-3 to TRBJ2-2, with 13 nucleotides matching TRBD2. V shed 6 bases, J shed 4 bases, and the junction held 17 bases outside the gene matches. Per the germline V gene, CDR1 is MNHEY and CDR2 is SVGEGT. The CDR3 has 20 amino acids. The CDR3 nucleotides are TGTGCCAGCAGGGCGATCAGGACTAGCGGGAGTCGGGTCGGCACCGGGGAGCTGTTTTTT. Translation gives CASRAIRTSGSRVGTGELFF.

The CDR3 DNA follows: TGCAGTGCAACGGGACGGGGGAGTGTAGAGACCCAGTACTTC. It encodes CSATGRGSVETQYF. The V call is TRBV20-1, the J call TRBJ2-5, with D possibly TRBD2 on 6 matching bases. CDR1 and CDR2 (germline): DFQATT, SNEGSKA (reference sequence). V was trimmed by 6 bases and J by 4 bases, leaving 18 bases between them. The CDR3 sequence is 14 residues long.

Many counts were recorded for this clonotype. The rearrangement links TRBV28 to TRBJ2-7, with a weak D call TRBD1 (6 bases). Per germline, CDR1 MDHEN and CDR2 SYDVKM. V dropped 5 bases and J dropped 3 bases, with 11 bases sitting between them. The length of the CDR3 is 13 residues. The chain's CDR3 is CASSERGGYEQYF. Written as DNA, the CDR3 is TGTGCCAGCAGTGAGAGAGGGGGCTACGAGCAGTACTTC.

The chain combines TRBV12-3 or TRBV12-4 with TRBJ2-7, with D perhaps being TRBD1 or TRBD2 (5 bases each). Trimming shortened V by 6 bases and J by 0 bases, and 12 bases separated the two germline ends. The CDR3 consists of 14 residues. The CDR3 DNA sequence: TGTGCCAGCAGCACCCGTGGGACCTCCTACGAGCAGTACTTC. It translates to CASSTRGTSYEQYF.

The V call is TRBV15, the J call TRBJ1-5; D perhaps matches TRBD1 (6 bases). This CDR3 has 15 residues. The V and J ends lost 8 bases and 3 bases respectively, with 17 bases between them. Germline V gene data show CDR1 as LNHNV and CDR2 as YYDKDF (reference sequence). The CDR3 sequence is CATGDTRFSNQPQHF. DNA of the CDR3: TGTGCCACCGGGGACACCCGGTTTTCCAATCAGCCCCAGCATTTT.

The gene calls are TRBV6-1 and TRBJ2-7; 7 bases are a match to TRBD1. With 6 bases clipped from V and 2 bases from J, the junction kept 7 bases outside the gene matches. Germline values: CDR1 MNHNS, CDR2 SASEGT. The CDR3 contains 14 residues. CDR3 loop: CASRPTGQTYEQYF. In DNA form, the CDR3 reads TGTGCCAGCAGACCGACGGGACAGACCTACGAGCAGTACTTC.

At least ten counts were recorded for this clonotype. The gene calls are TRBV20-1 and TRBJ1-5; tentatively, D is TRBD1 (5 bases). With 5 bases removed from V and 2 bases from J, the gap between germline ends came to 10 bases. The CDR3 runs 13 residues. Per germline, CDR1 DFQATT and CDR2 SNEGSKA (reference sequence). The CDR3 region is CSAPGGGNQPQHF. The CDR3 coding sequence is TGCAGTGCTCCTGGAGGGGGCAATCAGCCCCAGCATTTT.

This clonotype was counted ten times or more. The rearrangement uses TRBV2 and TRBJ2-2; the D is unclear. The CDR3 runs 14 residues. Germline CDR1 reads SNHLY; CDR2 reads FYNNEI. V was clipped by 3 bases and J by 5 bases, with 10 bases between them. The CDR3 DNA reads as TGTGCCAGCAGTGATGAAAGCCTGACCGGGGAGCTGTTTTTT. It yields the protein CASSDESLTGELFF.

The sample holds many counts of this clonotype. J is TRBJ1-1 and V is TRBV6-5; D gene ambiguous. Between the trimmed V and J ends, which lost 6 bases and 0 bases, there was a span of 8 bases. CDR1 is MNHEY and CDR2 is SVGAGI in the germline V gene. The CDR3 covers 13 residues. The DNA for the CDR3 is TGTGCCAGCAGCGTAACCTTGAACACTGAAGCTTTCTTT. As protein: CASSVTLNTEAFF.

Ten or more counts support this clonotype. The rearrangement joins TRBV28 to TRBJ1-5; 8 bases match TRBD1. The CDR3 totals 15 residues. Trimming removed 5 bases from V and 4 bases from J; junction bases left unmatched: 7. CDR1 MDHEN and CDR2 SYDVKM come from the germline V gene. Here the CDR3 DNA reads TGTGCCAGCAGTCAAACGGGGACAGGTAATCAGCCCCAGCATTTT. Its translation is CASSQTGTGNQPQHF.

This clonotype was counted at least ten times. The chain links TRBV12-3 or TRBV12-4 to TRBJ1-1; D remains ambiguous. Deletions cut 2 bases from V and 0 bases from J, with 7 bases between. The CDR3 covers 14 residues. This chain's CDR3 is CASSLRRMNTEAFF. CDR3 nucleotides: TGTGCCAGCAGTTTAAGACGGATGAACACTGAAGCTTTCTTT.

This clonotype was observed many times. The V and J genes are TRBV3-1 and TRBJ1-1; the D is unclear. Looked up from germline, CDR1 is LGHDT and CDR2 is YNNKEL (reference sequence). There are 14 residues in the CDR3. The V end lost 2 bases, the J end lost 0 bases, and 7 bases lay between the germline ends. CDR3 loop: CASSQRGMNTEAFF. CDR3 coding DNA: TGTGCCAGCAGCCAACGAGGTATGAACACTGAAGCTTTCTTT.

Details on this clonotype: This sequence may be a read error, since a much larger clone differs from it by one base. This chain connects TRBV27 to TRBJ2-7, with unresolved D. Germline V CDR1 and CDR2: MNHEY, SMNVEV (reference sequence). This CDR3 is built from 12 residues. The germline V and J ends were trimmed by 5 bases and 6 bases, with 11 bases remaining between them. The CDR3 sequence is CASSDYGSEQYF. In nucleotides, the CDR3 is TGTGCCAGCAGTGATTACGGGTCCGAGCAGTACTTC.

At least ten counts were recorded for this clonotype. The chain employs TRBV6-5 and TRBJ2-5; a possible D gene is TRBD2 (6 bases). Germline V gives CDR1 MNHEY, CDR2 SVGAGI. The length of the CDR3 is 15 residues. V lost 2 bases, J lost 4 bases, and 14 bases lay in between. CDR3 DNA: TGTGCCAGCAGTTACCTTGGCGGGGCGGCAGAGACCCAGTACTTC. It translates to CASSYLGGAAETQYF.